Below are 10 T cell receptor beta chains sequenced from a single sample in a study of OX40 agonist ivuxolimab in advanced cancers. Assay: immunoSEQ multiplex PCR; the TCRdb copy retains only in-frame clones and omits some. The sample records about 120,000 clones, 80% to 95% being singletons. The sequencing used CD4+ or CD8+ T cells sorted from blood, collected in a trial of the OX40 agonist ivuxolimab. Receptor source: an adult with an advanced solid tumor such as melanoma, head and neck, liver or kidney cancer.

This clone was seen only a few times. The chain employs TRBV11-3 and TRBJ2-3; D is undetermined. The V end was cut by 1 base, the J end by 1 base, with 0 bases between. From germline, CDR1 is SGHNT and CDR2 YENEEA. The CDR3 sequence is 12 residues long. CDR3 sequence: CASSLGTDTQYF. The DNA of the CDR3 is TGTGCCAGCAGCTTAGGCACAGATACGCAGTATTTT.

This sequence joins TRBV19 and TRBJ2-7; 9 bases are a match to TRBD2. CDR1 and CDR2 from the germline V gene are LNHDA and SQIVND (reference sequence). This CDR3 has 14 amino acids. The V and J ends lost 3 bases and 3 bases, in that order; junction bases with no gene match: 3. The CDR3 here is CASSIASGDYEQYF. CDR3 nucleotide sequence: TGTGCCAGTAGTATCGCTAGCGGGGACTACGAGCAGTACTTC.

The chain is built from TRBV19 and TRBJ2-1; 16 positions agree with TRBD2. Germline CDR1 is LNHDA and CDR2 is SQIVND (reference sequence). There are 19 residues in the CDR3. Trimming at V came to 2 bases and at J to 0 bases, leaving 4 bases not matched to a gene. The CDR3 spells CASSILGLAGGYSYNEQFF. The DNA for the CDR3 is TGTGCCAGTAGTATATTGGGACTAGCGGGGGGGTACTCCTACAATGAGCAGTTCTTC.

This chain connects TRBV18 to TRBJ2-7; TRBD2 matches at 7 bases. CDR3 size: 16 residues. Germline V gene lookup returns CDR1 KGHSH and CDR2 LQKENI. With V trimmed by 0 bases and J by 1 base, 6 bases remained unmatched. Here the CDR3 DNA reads TGTGCCAGCTCACCACCGGCGTCTAGCGGTTCCTACGAGCAGTACTTC. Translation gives CASSPPASSGSYEQYF.

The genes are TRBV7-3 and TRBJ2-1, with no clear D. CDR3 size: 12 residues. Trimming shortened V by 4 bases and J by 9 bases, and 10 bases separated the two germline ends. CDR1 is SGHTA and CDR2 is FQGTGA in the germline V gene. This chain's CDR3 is CASSYGVAEQFF. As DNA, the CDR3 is TGTGCCAGCAGCTATGGGGTGGCTGAGCAGTTCTTC.

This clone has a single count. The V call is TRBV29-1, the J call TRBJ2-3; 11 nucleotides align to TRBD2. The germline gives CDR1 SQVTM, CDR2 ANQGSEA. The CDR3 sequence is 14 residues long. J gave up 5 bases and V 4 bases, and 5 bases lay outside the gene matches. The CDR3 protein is CSVGRLAGGDTQYF. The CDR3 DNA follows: TGCAGCGTTGGGAGGCTAGCGGGGGGAGATACGCAGTATTTT.

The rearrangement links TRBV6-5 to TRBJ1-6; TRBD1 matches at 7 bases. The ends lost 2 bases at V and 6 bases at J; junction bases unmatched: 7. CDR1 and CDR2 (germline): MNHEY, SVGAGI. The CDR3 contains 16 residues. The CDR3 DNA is TGTGCCAGCAGTTACACCGGACAGGTCGCTAATTCACCCCTCCACTTT. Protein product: CASSYTGQVANSPLHF.

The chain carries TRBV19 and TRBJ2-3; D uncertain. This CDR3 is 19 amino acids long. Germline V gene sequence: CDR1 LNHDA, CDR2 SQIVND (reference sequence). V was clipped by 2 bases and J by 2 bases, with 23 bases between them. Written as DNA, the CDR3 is TGTGCCAGTAGTATACCCCTTCAAGGAGCAGTGGGCTTCACAGATACGCAGTATTTT. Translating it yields CASSIPLQGAVGFTDTQYF.

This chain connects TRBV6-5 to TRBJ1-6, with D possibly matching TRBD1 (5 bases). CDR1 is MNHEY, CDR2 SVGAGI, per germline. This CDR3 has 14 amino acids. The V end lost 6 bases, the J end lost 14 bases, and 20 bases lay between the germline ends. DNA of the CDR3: TGTGCCAGCAGCCCGGGACTCAACCTTCTCACCCTCCACTTT. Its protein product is CASSPGLNLLTLHF.

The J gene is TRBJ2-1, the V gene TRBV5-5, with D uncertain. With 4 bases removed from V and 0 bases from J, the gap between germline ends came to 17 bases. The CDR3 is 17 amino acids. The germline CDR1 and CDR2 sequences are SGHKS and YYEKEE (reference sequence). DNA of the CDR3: TGTGCCAGCAGCCCCGGTGGATCCGCCGGCTCCTACAATGAGCAGTTCTTC. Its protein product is CASSPGGSAGSYNEQFF.